This entry lists 22 T cell receptor beta chains sequenced from one sample in a study of cytomegalovirus exposure and HLA in healthy donors. The primer mix had 60 Vbeta and 13 Jbeta primers. TCRdb's table, derived via immunoSEQ multiplex PCR, lists solely in-frame clones and lacks some. Of roughly 130,000 clones listed, 80% are singletons. Sequenced input: PBMCs. These receptors all stem from a man aged 30 to 45 in good health and CMV-seronegative.

The chain carries TRBV28 and TRBJ1-5; a weak D match, TRBD1 (5 bases). The V end lost 3 bases, the J end lost 3 bases, and 24 bases lay between the germline ends. The CDR3 extends over 19 amino acids. The germline gives CDR1 MDHEN, CDR2 SYDVKM. CDR3 bases: TGTGCCAGCAGTTTTTCACTCCAAGCGGGGGGATTATTCAATCAGCCCCAGCATTTT. This encodes CASSFSLQAGGLFNQPQHF.

The chain recombines TRBV4-3 with TRBJ1-2, with D maybe TRBD1 (6 bases). V shed 0 bases and J shed 2 bases, with 13 bases lying between them. The CDR3 has 16 residues. The germline CDR1 and CDR2 sequences are LGHNA and YSLEER. CDR3 sequence: CASSQDGQGNNYGYTF. In DNA, the CDR3 is TGCGCCAGCAGCCAAGATGGTCAGGGGAACAACTATGGCTACACCTTC.

The chain employs TRBV10-2 and TRBJ2-7; TRBD2 matches at 7 bases. The germline V gene has CDR1 WSHSY and CDR2 SAAADI. Trimming took 4 bases from V and 0 from J; bases not matched to a gene: 3. The CDR3 extends over 14 amino acids. Here the CDR3 DNA reads TGCGCCAGCAGTGGAACTAGCGCCTCCTACGAGCAGTACTTC. Its translation: CASSGTSASYEQYF.

V gene TRBV11-2 combines with J gene TRBJ1-1; D might be TRBD1 (5 bases). The CDR3 spans 13 residues. Germline values: CDR1 SGHAT, CDR2 FQNNGV. The V end lost 8 bases, the J end lost 4 bases, and 14 bases lay between the germline ends. The CDR3, as DNA: TGTGCCAGCGGGACTCGGGTCCCCACTGAAGCTTTCTTT. The encoded protein is CASGTRVPTEAFF.

This chain connects TRBV30 to TRBJ2-3, with D unresolved. CDR1 and CDR2 from the germline V gene are GTSNPN and SVGIG (reference sequence). V gave up 6 bases and J gave up 3 bases, with 10 bases separating them. CDR3 size: 12 residues. CDR3 in DNA: TGTGCCTGCATTCCAGGAACAGATACGCAGTATTTT. This translates into CACIPGTDTQYF. Combining the CDR3 with reference TRBV30 and TRBJ2-3 gives the whole variable domain SQTIHQWPATLVQPVGSPLSLECTVEGTSNPNLYWYRQAAGRGLQLLFYSVGIGQISSEVPQNLSASRPQDRQFILSSKKLLLSDSGFYLCACIPGTDTQYFGPGTRLTVL.

V usage is TRBV19 and J usage is TRBJ1-2; D not resolved. Trimming stripped 3 bases from V and 4 bases from J, with 9 bases between. CDR3 length equals 13 residues. Germline V gives CDR1 LNHDA, CDR2 SQIVND (reference sequence). The CDR3 protein is CASSILDSYGYTF. CDR3 in DNA: TGTGCCAGTAGTATCCTAGATTCCTATGGCTACACCTTC.

The J gene is TRBJ1-2, the V gene TRBV9; the D gene is possibly TRBD1 (6 bases). V was clipped by 4 bases and J by 8 bases, with 27 bases between them. Germline-derived CDR1 and CDR2 are SGDLS and YYNGEE. This CDR3 comprises 17 residues. CDR3 loop: CASSRAGTTPGKGGYTF. CDR3 nucleotides: TGTGCCAGCAGCCGAGCCGGGACAACCCCTGGTAAGGGCGGCTACACCTTC.

This rearrangement joins TRBV30 to TRBJ1-2; 9 nucleotides match TRBD1. With 0 bases clipped from V and 4 bases from J, the junction kept 3 bases outside the gene matches. Germline CDR1 GTSNPN, CDR2 SVGIG (reference sequence). The CDR3 contains 14 residues. CDR3 sequence (DNA): TGTGCCTGGAGTGTGGGACAGGGTATCTATGGCTACACCTTC. Protein: CAWSVGQGIYGYTF.

This chain links TRBV27 with TRBJ1-1; possible D gene TRBD1, 5 bases. V dropped 3 bases and J dropped 10 bases, with 15 bases sitting between them. The CDR3 extends over 13 amino acids. From germline, CDR1 is MNHEY and CDR2 SMNVEV (reference sequence). The CDR3 DNA reads as TGTGCCAGCAGTTTTGGTGGGGGGTTCAGAGCTTTCTTT. As protein: CASSFGGGFRAFF.

The sample holds a few counts of this clone. This chain links TRBV28 with TRBJ1-5; no reliable D call. V lost 5 bases, J lost 1 base, and 9 bases lay in between. This CDR3 has 14 residues. The V gene's germline CDR1 is MDHEN and CDR2 SYDVKM. The CDR3 nucleotides read TGTGCCAGCAGTCCCGTGTTAAGCAATCAGCCCCAGCATTTT. This translates into CASSPVLSNQPQHF.

The DNA of the CDR3 is TGTGCCAGCAGTGAACCGGGAAAGGGCTACGAGCAGTACTTC. This translates into CASSEPGKGYEQYF. The V gene is TRBV6-1, the J gene TRBJ2-7; weak D call: TRBD2 (5 bases). The CDR3 totals 14 residues. CDR1 is MNHNS, CDR2 SASEGT, per germline. Trimming pared 2 bases from V and 3 bases from J, leaving 11 bases between.

This clone was found a few times. The CDR3 loop reads CASSESRQRSSGANVLTF. Written as DNA, the CDR3 is TGTGCCAGCTCAGAGAGCAGACAGCGATCTTCTGGGGCCAACGTCCTGACTTTC. This chain uses TRBV18 with TRBJ2-6; weak D call: TRBD1 (5 bases). CDR1 and CDR2 (germline): KGHSH, LQKENI. Trimming took 5 bases from V and 1 from J, leaving 18 bases between them. The CDR3 has 18 residues.

The chain has TRBV5-8 and TRBJ1-5; 11 bases map to TRBD1. Germline trimming cut 4 bases from V and 8 bases from J; bases unmatched to any gene: 8. The CDR3 contains 15 residues. Germline V lookup: CDR1 SGHTS, CDR2 YDEGEE. This chain's CDR3 is CASSQDRGPGEPQHF. In nucleotides, the CDR3 is TGTGCCAGCAGCCAGGACAGGGGGCCAGGTGAGCCCCAGCATTTT.

V gene TRBV29-1 combines with J gene TRBJ2-1; 12 bases fit TRBD2. V shed 1 base, J shed 8 bases, and the junction held 3 bases outside the gene matches. In germline, CDR1 is SQVTM, CDR2 ANQGSEA. This CDR3 is 14 amino acids long. The CDR3 DNA follows: TGCAGCGTTGAAGGGCTAGCGGGAGGGGATGAGCAGTTCTTC. Encoded protein: CSVEGLAGGDEQFF.

J is TRBJ2-3 and V is TRBV5-1, with D perhaps matching TRBD2 (5 bases). This CDR3 comprises 13 residues. Germline-derived CDR1 and CDR2 are SGHRS and YFSETQ. Trimming removed 5 bases from V and 3 bases from J, with 10 bases in between. CDR3 coding DNA: TGCGCCAGCAGAGCGGTGGCGACAGATACGCAGTATTTT. This codes for CASRAVATDTQYF.

This chain joins TRBV10-3 and TRBJ2-5, with 7 bases aligning to TRBD2. Germline V gives CDR1 ENHRY, CDR2 SYGVKD. The junction had 6 bases not matched to a gene; V was cut back by 11 bases and J by 3 bases. The CDR3 length is 12 residues. CDR3 bases: TGTGCCTGCGGGACTAACAAAGAGACCCAGTACTTC. Amino acids: CACGTNKETQYF.

The V call is TRBV5-1, the J call TRBJ1-5; 8 bases fit TRBD1. With 0 bases clipped from V and 3 bases from J, the junction kept 8 bases outside the gene matches. The CDR3 sequence is 17 residues long. The germline gives CDR1 SGHRS, CDR2 YFSETQ. The DNA of the CDR3 is TGCGCCAGCAGCTTGGGGCCAGGGGGCCAAACCAATCAGCCCCAGCATTTT. It encodes CASSLGPGGQTNQPQHF.

The gene calls are TRBV27 and TRBJ2-7, with no clear D. The CDR3 has 13 amino acids. Germline V gene lookup returns CDR1 MNHEY and CDR2 SMNVEV (reference sequence). Trimming shortened V by 3 bases and J by 2 bases, and 8 bases separated the two germline ends. Written as DNA, the CDR3 is TGTGCCAGCAGTTTGGCAGGTGCCTACGAGCAGTACTTC. This sequence encodes CASSLAGAYEQYF.

As DNA, the CDR3 is TGTGCCAGCAGCTCCCGGAGTTTCTCTGGAAACACCATATATTTT. Protein product: CASSSRSFSGNTIYF. V and J are TRBV7-9 and TRBJ1-3; D uncertain. V was pared by 4 bases and J by 0 bases, with 10 bases between. The CDR3 sequence is 15 residues long. Germline V lookup: CDR1 SEHNR, CDR2 FQNEAQ (reference sequence).

The chain is built from TRBV7-7 and TRBJ2-3; D is unclear. The V and J ends lost 5 bases and 1 base respectively, with 7 bases between them. Per germline, CDR1 SSHAT and CDR2 FNYEAQ (reference sequence). This CDR3 contains 13 residues. The chain's CDR3 is CASSASGTDTQYF. CDR3 in DNA: TGTGCCAGCAGCGCATCAGGCACAGATACGCAGTATTTT.

The rearrangement links TRBV9 to TRBJ2-5; the D gene is possibly TRBD1 (5 bases). This CDR3 has 14 amino acids. The V end lost 0 bases, the J end lost 4 bases, and 10 bases lay between the germline ends. Germline V CDR1 and CDR2: SGDLS, YYNGEE. CDR3 region: CASSVGRTGETQYF. In nucleotides, the CDR3 is TGTGCCAGCAGCGTAGGGAGAACAGGAGAGACCCAGTACTTC.

The chain links TRBV19 to TRBJ1-5, with 8 bases lining up with TRBD1. J gave up 0 bases and V 5 bases, and 3 bases lay outside the gene matches. The germline V gene has CDR1 LNHDA and CDR2 SQIVND (reference sequence). This CDR3 contains 15 residues. CDR3 sequence: CASSLTGDSNQPQHF. The CDR3 nucleotides are TGTGCCAGTAGTCTGACAGGGGATAGCAATCAGCCCCAGCATTTT.